Shown below are 30 T cell receptor beta chains from a single sample sequenced in a study of blood T cells in healthy people across ages. A second PCR of about 7 to 12 cycles used a sample-barcoded 5' primer and a J-beta primer mix. TCRdb processed the 5' RACE reads anew with MiXCR; each CDR3 protein has one entry. The table includes 1,500,000 or so distinct CDR3 sequences, approximately 39% detected once. Sequencing was carried out using blood. Every receptor here comes from a woman between 18 and 29 years old in good health.

This clonotype turned up a few times. The rearrangement joins TRBV9 to TRBJ2-3; D possibly matches TRBD1 or TRBD2 (5 bases each). The germline V gene has CDR1 SGDLS and CDR2 YYNGEE. The CDR3 runs to 15 residues. V was cut by 3 bases and J by 4 bases, with 15 bases left in between. CDR3 residues: CASSASRVRADTQYF. In DNA form, the CDR3 reads TGTGCCAGCAGCGCTAGCAGGGTTCGCGCAGATACGCAGTATTTT.

In its sample, this clonotype was seen a few times. The rearrangement joins TRBV7-9 to TRBJ1-2; D is ambiguous. CDR1 is SEHNR, CDR2 FQNEAQ, per germline (reference sequence). The CDR3 has 13 amino acids. V lost 1 base and J 3 bases, leaving 6 bases between the germline ends. As DNA, the CDR3 is TGTGCCAGCAGCTTAGAGCTTCACTATGGCTACACCTTC. The encoded protein is CASSLELHYGYTF.

This clonotype was detected only once. The chain has TRBV6-6 and TRBJ2-7; D is undetermined. The CDR3 extends over 15 amino acids. CDR1 MNHNY and CDR2 SVGAGI come from the germline V gene (reference sequence). V was pared by 4 bases and J by 4 bases, with 17 bases between. The CDR3 is CASSSGGPSIYEQYF. The CDR3 bases are TGTGCCAGCAGTTCTGGTGGCCCTAGTATTTACGAGCAGTACTTC.

The rearrangement joins TRBV15 to TRBJ2-1; TRBD2 agrees at 9 bases. V gave up 3 bases and J gave up 8 bases; unmatched junction bases: 8. The CDR3 length is 15 residues. Germline V gene lookup returns CDR1 LNHNV and CDR2 YYDKDF (reference sequence). For the CDR3, the DNA is TGTGCCACCAGCAGTGGGACTAGCTTCCTCTATGAGCAGTTCTTC. Encoded protein: CATSSGTSFLYEQFF.

The rearrangement joins TRBV9 to TRBJ1-2; possibly TRBD1 for D (6 bases). This CDR3 region has 14 residues. CDR1 is SGDLS and CDR2 is YYNGEE in the germline V gene. Trimming stripped 0 bases from V and 6 bases from J, with 12 bases between. The CDR3 coding sequence is TGTGCCAGCAGCGTAGCAGGGGATGGGGATGGCTACACCTTC. This sequence encodes CASSVAGDGDGYTF.

V gene TRBV20-1 combines with J gene TRBJ1-1; maybe TRBD1 (5 bases). Germline V CDR1 and CDR2: DFQATT, SNEGSKA (reference sequence). V lost 0 bases, J lost 4 bases, and 15 bases lay in between. This CDR3 is built from 15 residues. CDR3 DNA: TGCAGTGCTAGAGAGGGGGTTTCGAGAGCCACTGAAGCTTTCTTT. Protein sequence: CSAREGVSRATEAFF.

Comments on this clonotype: One junction end disagrees with the germline gene, perhaps due to a read error. This sequence joins TRBV6-6 and TRBJ2-5; 9 nucleotides agree with TRBD2. Germline V gene data show CDR1 as MNHNY and CDR2 as SVGAGI (reference sequence). The CDR3 is made up of 17 amino acids. CDR3 nucleotides: TGTGCCAGCAATTACCTTCTTGCTAGCGGGATAGTAGATGAGCAGTACTTC. This translates into CASNYLLASGIVDEQYF.

The chain joins TRBV5-1 to TRBJ2-5; 8 positions match TRBD1. The V gene end was trimmed by 0 bases and the J gene end by 5 bases; junction bases not matched to a gene: 3. Germline loops: CDR1 SGHRS, CDR2 YFSETQ. The CDR3 is 14 amino acids. The CDR3 coding sequence is TGCGCCAGCAGCTTGGAGACAGGGGAGGAGACCCAGTACTTC. Translation: CASSLETGEETQYF.

V gene TRBV7-2 combines with J gene TRBJ2-1, with 7 bases fitting TRBD2. The germline gives CDR1 SGHTA, CDR2 FQGNSA. This CDR3 has 14 amino acids. The V gene end was trimmed by 1 base and the J gene end by 9 bases; junction bases not matched to a gene: 6. The CDR3 bases are TGTGCCAGCAGCTTAGGGCCTAGCGGTTCTGAGCAGTTCTTC. It specifies CASSLGPSGSEQFF.

The chain links TRBV6-6 to TRBJ2-1; weak D call: TRBD2 (6 bases). The CDR3 contains 14 residues. CDR1 is MNHNY and CDR2 is SVGAGI in the germline V gene (reference sequence). The ends were cut back, 5 bases at V and 5 bases at J, with 13 bases in the middle. CDR3 bases: TGTGCCAGCAGTGATGGCGGGGCCAACAATGAGCAGTTCTTC. Protein sequence: CASSDGGANNEQFF.

V is TRBV25-1 and J is TRBJ1-2, with D unresolved. V was clipped by 5 bases and J by 2 bases, with 9 bases between them. Germline-derived CDR1 and CDR2 are MGHDK and SYGVNS. The CDR3 totals 13 residues. The CDR3 is CASSTPANYGYTF. CDR3 nucleotides: TGTGCCAGCAGTACGCCAGCAAACTATGGCTACACCTTC.

A remark on this clonotype: Mismatch with germline at one junction end may stem from a read error. V is TRBV12-3 or TRBV12-4 and J is TRBJ2-3, with TRBD1 identical over 7 bases. The CDR3 is 15 residues long. The CDR3 protein is CASSPQGVGTDAQYF. CDR3 sequence (DNA): TGTGCCAGCAGCCCGCAGGGGGTGGGCACAGATGCGCAGTATTTT.

As for this clonotype: One end of the junction does not line up with germline, which may come from a read error. The V and J genes are TRBV7-2 and TRBJ1-2, with 7 bases lining up with TRBD1. The CDR3 is 19 amino acids. Germline CDR1 and CDR2: SGHTA and FQGNSA. CDR3 sequence: CASSYRVGDSDLRNHGYTF. The DNA of the CDR3 is TGTGCCAGCAGCTACCGGGTGGGGGACAGTGATCTACGTAACCATGGCTACACCTTC.

Points on this clonotype: One end of the junction varies from germline; a read error may be responsible. V is TRBV12-5 and J is TRBJ2-5, with 14 bases fitting TRBD2. Germline V gene data show CDR1 as LGHNT and CDR2 as FRNRAP. The CDR3 consists of 17 residues. CDR3 in DNA: TGTGCTAGTGGTCTGGTAGGGACTAGCGGGAGTGTCTATGAGCAGTACTTC. This translates into CASGLVGTSGSVYEQYF.

This clonotype was observed a few times. The gene calls are TRBV5-4 and TRBJ2-3; a weak D match, TRBD1 (5 bases). The germline CDR1 and CDR2 sequences are SGHNT and YYREEE (reference sequence). CDR3 length equals 14 residues. V lost 6 bases and J 5 bases, leaving 16 bases between the germline ends. CDR3 protein: CASNPKSGIDTQYF. CDR3 nucleotides: TGTGCCAGCAACCCCAAGTCAGGGATAGATACGCAGTATTTT.

V usage is TRBV3-1 and J usage is TRBJ2-7; TRBD1 matches 9 bases. Germline assignment: CDR1 LGHDT and CDR2 YNNKEL (reference sequence). Losses at the gene ends were 1 base for V and 2 bases for J; bases not matched to a gene: 6. This CDR3 contains 16 residues. The CDR3 loop is CASSQAGQGFAYEQYF. The CDR3 coding sequence is TGTGCCAGCAGCCAAGCCGGACAGGGGTTTGCCTACGAGCAGTACTTC.

This clonotype appeared a few times. This sequence joins TRBV6-5 and TRBJ2-5; D not certain. Germline V gene sequence: CDR1 MNHEY, CDR2 SVGAGI. Between the trimmed V and J ends, which lost 2 bases and 5 bases, there was a span of 9 bases. This CDR3 contains 13 residues. CDR3 sequence: CASSYTNWETQYF. The CDR3 bases are TGTGCCAGCAGTTACACCAACTGGGAGACCCAGTACTTC.

The genes are TRBV27 and TRBJ2-3; no firm D call. The CDR3 is 13 residues long. The germline V gene encodes CDR1 MNHEY and CDR2 SMNVEV (reference sequence). The ends were cut back, 5 bases at V and 4 bases at J, with 10 bases in the middle. The CDR3: CASSGVRPDTQYF. The CDR3 DNA is TGTGCCAGCAGTGGCGTCCGGCCAGATACGCAGTATTTT.

The chain links TRBV30 to TRBJ2-1; D uncertain. The end of the DNA aligns better with TRBJ2-7, so the J call may be wrong. This CDR3 has 14 amino acids. In germline, CDR1 is GTSNPN, CDR2 SVGIG (reference sequence). The CDR3 DNA reads as TGTGCCTGGAGTGTCGGGCTAGGGTACAATGAGCAGTACTTC. Its translation: CAWSVGLGYNEQYF.

This clonotype was counted only a few times. V is TRBV12-3 or TRBV12-4 and J is TRBJ2-3; D ambiguous. V was trimmed by 3 bases and J by 6 bases, leaving 10 bases between them. This CDR3 spans 13 amino acids. CDR3 loop: CASSFSGLDTQYF. The CDR3 region has the DNA TGTGCCAGCAGTTTTTCGGGTCTGGATACGCAGTATTTT.

The chain recombines TRBV6-1 with TRBJ1-4; D unresolved. Germline V CDR1 and CDR2: MNHNS, SASEGT. Trimming removed 8 bases from V and 7 bases from J, with 20 bases in between. The CDR3 runs to 15 residues. CDR3 residues: CASYGTATLGEKLFF. CDR3 DNA sequence: TGTGCCAGCTACGGAACAGCCACTCTAGGTGAAAAACTGTTTTTT.

Worth noting for this clonotype: Since a much larger clone is just one base distant, this may be a read error. The chain recombines TRBV12-3 or TRBV12-4 with TRBJ2-1; D call uncertain. The J call may be mistaken, given a closer DNA end match to TRBJ2-7. This CDR3 has 12 residues. This chain's CDR3 is CASSPINNEQYF. The CDR3 coding sequence is TGTGCCAGCAGCCCGATAAACAATGAGCAGTACTTC.

This clonotype has a single count. The chain couples TRBV20-1 to TRBJ2-1, with D unclear. The germline CDR1 and CDR2 sequences are DFQATT and SNEGSKA (reference sequence). The CDR3 is 14 residues long. The V end was cut by 3 bases, the J end by 0 bases, with 9 bases between. The CDR3 reads CSASSLVSYNEQFF. CDR3 coding DNA: TGCAGTGCTAGTTCTCTAGTCTCCTACAATGAGCAGTTCTTC.

The chain couples TRBV29-1 to TRBJ1-2; D is unresolved. Germline V lookup: CDR1 SQVTM, CDR2 ANQGSEA. This CDR3 has 12 residues. Trimming took 1 base from V and 8 from J, leaving 11 bases between them. CDR3 in DNA: TGCAGCGTTGAAGGAGCTCCCTGGGGCTACACCTTC. It specifies CSVEGAPWGYTF.

This clonotype was seen a few times. The CDR3 reads CASSLTGGPIDTQYF. CDR3 DNA: TGTGCCAGCAGCCTGACAGGGGGCCCAATAGATACGCAGTATTTT. This sequence joins TRBV9 and TRBJ2-3, with TRBD1 identical over 10 bases. This CDR3 has 15 residues. Germline loops: CDR1 SGDLS, CDR2 YYNGEE. The junction had 7 bases not matched to a gene; V was cut back by 4 bases and J by 5 bases.

This chain uses TRBV3-1 with TRBJ2-5; 7 bases line up with TRBD2. In germline, CDR1 is LGHDT, CDR2 YNNKEL (reference sequence). After removal of 5 bases from V and 5 bases from J, the junction contained 11 bases not matched to a gene. The CDR3 is 15 residues long. The CDR3 nucleotides are TGTGCCAGCAGCGAAGTGTGGGCAGCGGGGGAGACCCAGTACTTC. Encoded protein: CASSEVWAAGETQYF.

This clonotype was found many times. The V call is TRBV20-1, the J call TRBJ2-7; 9 positions match TRBD2. Per the germline V gene, CDR1 is DFQATT and CDR2 is SNEGSKA (reference sequence). V lost 5 bases and J lost 6; bases outside the gene matches: 5. The CDR3 is 12 amino acids. CDR3 residues: CSASTSGREQYF. In DNA form, the CDR3 reads TGCAGTGCTTCGACTAGCGGACGCGAGCAGTACTTC.

The chain combines TRBV5-5 with TRBJ2-5; 11 bases align to TRBD2. Germline CDR1 is SGHKS and CDR2 is YYEKEE (reference sequence). V was clipped by 0 bases and J by 5 bases; unmatched bases: 6. This CDR3 region has 16 residues. The CDR3 protein is CASSLELAGGRETQYF. In DNA form, the CDR3 reads TGTGCCAGCAGCTTGGAGTTAGCGGGAGGGCGCGAGACCCAGTACTTC.

The chain employs TRBV28 and TRBJ1-2; D is unclear. This CDR3 spans 15 amino acids. V lost 3 bases, J lost 4 bases, and 15 bases lay in between. Germline V gives CDR1 MDHEN, CDR2 SYDVKM. The CDR3 sequence: CASSFVPRGAYGYTF. Here the CDR3 DNA reads TGTGCCAGCAGTTTTGTCCCCCGGGGTGCCTATGGCTACACCTTC.

The V gene is TRBV10-3, the J gene TRBJ1-2, with D unclear. Trimming cost V 6 bases and J 2 bases, with 10 bases left between them. This CDR3 region has 13 residues. Germline V gives CDR1 ENHRY, CDR2 SYGVKD. CDR3 in amino acids: CAIRTALNYGYTF. The CDR3 DNA follows: TGTGCCATCAGAACAGCACTCAACTATGGCTACACCTTC.